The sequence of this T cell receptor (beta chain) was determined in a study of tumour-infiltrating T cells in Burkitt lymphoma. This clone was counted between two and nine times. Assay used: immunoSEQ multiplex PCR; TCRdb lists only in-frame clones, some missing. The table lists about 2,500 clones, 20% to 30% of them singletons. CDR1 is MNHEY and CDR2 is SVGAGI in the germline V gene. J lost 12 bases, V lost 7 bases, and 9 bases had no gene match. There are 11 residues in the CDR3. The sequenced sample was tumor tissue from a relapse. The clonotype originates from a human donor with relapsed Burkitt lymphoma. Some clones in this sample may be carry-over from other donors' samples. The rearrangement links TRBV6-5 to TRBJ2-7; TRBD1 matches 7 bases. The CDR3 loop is CASTHRGQWYF. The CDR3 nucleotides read TGTGCCAGCACCCACCGGGGACAGTGGTACTTC.